This T cell receptor beta chain was obtained from a study of sequential checkpoint blockade in melanoma. Study in general: Patients were randomized 1:1 to nivolumab-then-ipilimumab or ipilimumab-then-nivolumab first-line. Each arm's sequence ended with maintenance nivolumab.

Trimming at V came to 6 bases and at J to 4 bases, leaving 12 bases not matched to a gene. Germline assignment: CDR1 SEHNR and CDR2 FQNEAQ (reference sequence). CDR3 length: 16 amino acids. Treatment in this sample: randomized to nivolumab then ipilimumab (arm A) or the reverse (arm B). From thawed PBMCs, live CD3+CD8+ cells negative for CD19 and CD56 were sorted. Clones were read by immunoSEQ multiplex PCR, and TCRdb kept only the in-frame ones, dropping some. The sample gives fewer than 45,000 clones, 80% to 90% of which show up once; 9% to 15% is in the top ten. By frequency in the sample, this clone is medium-sized (0.01 to 0.1%).

The V call is TRBV7-9, the J call TRBJ2-1; TRBD2 agrees at 7 bases. The source was CD8+ T cells sorted from blood (inferred from file names), collected from a patient given nivolumab and ipilimumab in sequence. This TCR came from a human donor with melanoma. The CDR3 here is CASRSRGTSEYNEQFF. The CDR3 DNA reads TGTGCCAGCAGGTCCCGGGGCACTAGCGAATACAATGAGCAGTTCTTC.